The 14 T cell receptor beta chains listed next were all sequenced from one sample in a study. MiXCR, applied by TCRdb to the 5' RACE reads, yields one record per CDR3 protein. The sample shows about 53,000 distinct CDR3 sequences, approximately 23% of them seen only once. Source material: tumor-infiltrating naive CD4+ T cells sorted from the breast tumor. Subset meaning: naive CD4+ T cells, CD4+CD45RA+CD25-. The receptors stem from a female donor with breast cancer.

This clonotype was detected only a few times. The chain joins TRBV5-1 to TRBJ1-5, with 8 bases fitting TRBD1. Germline V gene sequence: CDR1 SGHRS, CDR2 YFSETQ. This CDR3 is built from 16 residues. The J segment lost 2 bases and the V segment lost 2 bases, leaving 6 bases of the junction unmatched. The CDR3 nucleotides read TGCGCCAGCAGCTTAGGACAGGGAGGGGGCAATCAGCCCCAGCATTTT. It translates to CASSLGQGGGNQPQHF.

This clonotype was picked up a small number of times. V gene TRBV10-3 combines with J gene TRBJ2-2; D is unclear. This CDR3 is 12 amino acids long. Germline loops: CDR1 ENHRY, CDR2 SYGVKD. Trimming shortened V by 7 bases and J by 6 bases, and 9 bases separated the two germline ends. The CDR3 bases are TGTGCCATCAAAGGAAGTCCCGGGGAGCTGTTTTTT. It translates to CAIKGSPGELFF.

This clonotype occurred a few times. The chain combines TRBV11-2 with TRBJ1-4, with a weak D call TRBD1 (6 bases). Deletions cut 1 base from V and 7 bases from J, with 10 bases between. Germline V gene sequence: CDR1 SGHAT, CDR2 FQNNGV. The CDR3 runs 14 residues. DNA of the CDR3: TGTGCCAGCAGCTTAGCACAGGGAATTGAAAAACTGTTTTTT. Its protein product is CASSLAQGIEKLFF.

About this clonotype itself: A much more abundant neighbour one base away suggests this may be a read error. This is likely a read error, given that the CDR3 carries no conserved phenylalanine or tryptophan at its end. This chain joins TRBV20-1 and TRBJ1-1; D is possibly TRBD1 (6 bases). Trimming cost V 3 bases and J 5 bases, with 16 bases left between them. Germline lookup yields CDR1 DFQATT and CDR2 SNEGSKA (reference sequence). CDR3 size: 14 residues. This CDR3 reads CSASLQGRGTEAFS. CDR3 sequence (DNA): TGCAGTGCTAGCTTACAGGGCCGAGGAACTGAAGCTTTCTCT.

V and J are TRBV5-1 and TRBJ1-2; D is perhaps TRBD1 (6 bases). The CDR3 length is 13 residues. CDR1 SGHRS and CDR2 YFSETQ come from the germline V gene. V lost 0 bases and J lost 6, with 9 bases in between. The CDR3 is CASSLGSGDGYTF. CDR3 nucleotides: TGCGCCAGCAGCTTGGGCTCAGGGGATGGCTACACCTTC.

This rearrangement joins TRBV5-4 to TRBJ1-2; a possible D gene is TRBD1 (5 bases). Trimming left V 4 bases short and J 8 bases short, with 12 bases between. This CDR3 spans 12 amino acids. Germline V gene data show CDR1 as SGHNT and CDR2 as YYREEE (reference sequence). In DNA, the CDR3 is TGTGCCAGCAGCCTGGGACCAGAGGGCTACACCTTC. Translated, it gives CASSLGPEGYTF.

This chain links TRBV5-1 with TRBJ1-5; no firm D call. The CDR3 has 14 residues. Germline lookup yields CDR1 SGHRS and CDR2 YFSETQ. The V gene lost 4 bases and the J gene lost 5 bases, with 13 bases spanning the gap. DNA for the CDR3: TGCGCCAGCAGCCGGGGTGGAGCGGATCAGCCCCAGCATTTT. It codes for CASSRGGADQPQHF. The variable domain in full, completed from reference TRBV5-1 and TRBJ1-5, reads KAGVTQTPRYLIKTRGQQVTLSCSPISGHRSVSWYQQTPGQGLQFLFEYFSETQRNKGNFPGRFSGRQFSNSRSEMNVSTLELGDSALYLCASSRGGADQPQHFGDGTRLSIL.

In this sample, this clonotype turned up a few times. J is TRBJ2-1 and V is TRBV7-6; D ambiguous. In germline, CDR1 is SGHVS, CDR2 FNYEAQ. The CDR3 totals 12 residues. V was trimmed by 1 base and J by 6 bases, leaving 4 bases between them. CDR3 coding DNA: TGTGCCAGCAGCTTAGTTAGCAATGAGCAGTTCTTC. Amino acid sequence: CASSLVSNEQFF.

The chain carries TRBV11-1 and TRBJ2-1; D unclear. Germline-derived CDR1 and CDR2 are SGHAT and FQDESV (reference sequence). With 5 bases removed from V and 2 bases from J, the gap between germline ends came to 10 bases. The CDR3 covers 14 residues. The CDR3 bases are TGTGCCAGCAGCCCGGACCGTCCCTACAATGAGCAGTTCTTC. Residues: CASSPDRPYNEQFF. The full variable domain, with the rest looked up from reference TRBV11-1 and TRBJ2-1, is EAEVAQSPRYKITEKSQAVAFWCDPISGHATLYWYRQILGQGPELLVQFQDESVVDDSQLPKDRFSAERLKGVDSTLKIQPAELGDSAMYLCASSPDRPYNEQFFGPGTRLTVL.

In the case of this clonotype: Germline is not matched at one junction end, which may reflect a read error. The rearrangement joins TRBV7-6 to TRBJ1-5; no clear D gene. Germline values: CDR1 SGHVS, CDR2 FNYEAQ. This CDR3 spans 12 amino acids. The CDR3 sequence is CAGSLPNQPQHF. The DNA for the CDR3 is TGTGCCGGCAGCTTACCTAATCAGCCCCAGCATTTT. Using reference TRBV7-6 and TRBJ1-5 for the parts outside the CDR3, the full variable domain is GAGVSQSPRYKVTKRGQDVALRCDPISGHVSLYWYRQALGQGPEFLTYFNYEAQQDKSGLPNDRFSAERPEGSISTLTIQRTEQRDSAMYRCAGSLPNQPQHFGDGTRLSIL.

Worth noting for this clonotype: Compared with germline, one end of the junction differs, possibly owing to a read error. The genes are TRBV12-3 or TRBV12-4 and TRBJ1-4; possibly TRBD1 for D (6 bases). The CDR3 loop spans 15 amino acids. CDR3: CASTSLGQLNDKLFF. The CDR3 DNA sequence: TGTGCCAGCACCTCACTAGGACAGCTTAATGACAAACTGTTTTTT.

The chain joins TRBV3-1 to TRBJ1-4; D is ambiguous. The CDR3 has 11 amino acids. Between the trimmed V and J ends, which lost 2 bases and 5 bases, there was a span of 0 bases. Germline V CDR1 and CDR2: LGHDT, YNNKEL (reference sequence). The CDR3 reads CASSQNEKLFF. The CDR3 DNA follows: TGTGCCAGCAGCCAAAATGAAAAACTGTTTTTT.

The rearrangement joins TRBV6-5 to TRBJ2-1, with 13 bases lining up with TRBD2. V was clipped by 6 bases and J by 9 bases; unmatched bases: 8. This CDR3 spans 15 amino acids. Germline assignment: CDR1 MNHEY and CDR2 SVGAGI. CDR3 sequence (DNA): TGTGCCAGCAGACCTCCGGGACTAGCGGGACTTGAGCAGTTCTTC. Translated, it gives CASRPPGLAGLEQFF.

This clonotype was observed a handful of times. The rearrangement links TRBV10-3 to TRBJ2-3; D is unclear. The CDR3 runs 16 residues. Germline CDR1 is ENHRY and CDR2 is SYGVKD. V gave up 2 bases and J gave up 0 bases, with 12 bases separating them. The CDR3 DNA sequence: TGTGCCATCAGTGAGGACTTTATTTCCAGCACAGATACGCAGTATTTT. Protein: CAISEDFISSTDTQYF.